The 5 T cell receptor beta chains below come from one sample, sequenced in a study of CD8 T cells in ankylosing spondylitis. From the 5' RACE reads, TCRdb called clonotypes with MiXCR, one entry per CDR3 protein. This table holds 220,000 or so distinct CDR3 sequences, over 9.5% found once. Sequencing was done on a sample of blood, either unsorted or a sorted T cell fraction (not recorded which). These receptors were obtained from a male donor with ankylosing spondylitis or in good health (not recorded which).

As to this clonotype: A much larger clone is a single base away; this may be a read error. The chain uses TRBV7-2 and TRBJ2-3; 8 bases match TRBD2. Germline CDR1 and CDR2: SGHTA and FQGNSA. The CDR3 sequence is 14 residues long. CDR3 loop: CASSLGLATDTHYF. The CDR3 bases are TGTGCCAGCAGCTTAGGACTAGCGACAGATACGCATTATTTT.

The rearrangement links TRBV12-3 or TRBV12-4 to TRBJ1-1; no reliable D call. This CDR3 is 14 amino acids long. Trimming took off 6 bases at V and 3 bases at J, with 14 bases between the two ends. CDR3 sequence: CASSLRNADTEAFF. The DNA for the CDR3 is TGTGCCAGCAGCCTACGAAATGCGGACACTGAAGCTTTCTTT.

This clonotype showed up many times. The CDR3 is CASSPQFDGSTDTQYF. For the CDR3, the DNA is TGCGCCAGCAGCCCACAATTTGACGGGAGCACAGATACGCAGTATTTT. V and J are TRBV5-1 and TRBJ2-3; D is uncertain. CDR1 is SGHRS and CDR2 is YFSETQ in the germline V gene. The V and J ends lost 4 bases and 0 bases respectively, with 15 bases between them. CDR3 length: 16 residues.

This clonotype was detected a few times. V and J are TRBV20-1 and TRBJ2-5; 9 bases are a match to TRBD2. The V gene's germline CDR1 is DFQATT and CDR2 SNEGSKA (reference sequence). V was pared by 6 bases and J by 3 bases, with 8 bases of the junction left unmatched. The CDR3 extends over 14 amino acids. The CDR3 region has the DNA TGCAGTGCCAACACGTTAGCGGGGGAAGAGACCCAGTACTTC. Translation: CSANTLAGEETQYF.

This clonotype was found many times. This chain uses TRBV3-1 with TRBJ1-5; D may be TRBD1 (5 bases). The CDR3 is 15 amino acids. Germline V CDR1 and CDR2: LGHDT, YNNKEL (reference sequence). V lost 4 bases and J 1 base, leaving 11 bases between the germline ends. CDR3 residues: CASSPHWDSNQPQHF. The DNA of the CDR3 is TGTGCCAGCAGCCCCCATTGGGACAGCAATCAGCCCCAGCATTTT.